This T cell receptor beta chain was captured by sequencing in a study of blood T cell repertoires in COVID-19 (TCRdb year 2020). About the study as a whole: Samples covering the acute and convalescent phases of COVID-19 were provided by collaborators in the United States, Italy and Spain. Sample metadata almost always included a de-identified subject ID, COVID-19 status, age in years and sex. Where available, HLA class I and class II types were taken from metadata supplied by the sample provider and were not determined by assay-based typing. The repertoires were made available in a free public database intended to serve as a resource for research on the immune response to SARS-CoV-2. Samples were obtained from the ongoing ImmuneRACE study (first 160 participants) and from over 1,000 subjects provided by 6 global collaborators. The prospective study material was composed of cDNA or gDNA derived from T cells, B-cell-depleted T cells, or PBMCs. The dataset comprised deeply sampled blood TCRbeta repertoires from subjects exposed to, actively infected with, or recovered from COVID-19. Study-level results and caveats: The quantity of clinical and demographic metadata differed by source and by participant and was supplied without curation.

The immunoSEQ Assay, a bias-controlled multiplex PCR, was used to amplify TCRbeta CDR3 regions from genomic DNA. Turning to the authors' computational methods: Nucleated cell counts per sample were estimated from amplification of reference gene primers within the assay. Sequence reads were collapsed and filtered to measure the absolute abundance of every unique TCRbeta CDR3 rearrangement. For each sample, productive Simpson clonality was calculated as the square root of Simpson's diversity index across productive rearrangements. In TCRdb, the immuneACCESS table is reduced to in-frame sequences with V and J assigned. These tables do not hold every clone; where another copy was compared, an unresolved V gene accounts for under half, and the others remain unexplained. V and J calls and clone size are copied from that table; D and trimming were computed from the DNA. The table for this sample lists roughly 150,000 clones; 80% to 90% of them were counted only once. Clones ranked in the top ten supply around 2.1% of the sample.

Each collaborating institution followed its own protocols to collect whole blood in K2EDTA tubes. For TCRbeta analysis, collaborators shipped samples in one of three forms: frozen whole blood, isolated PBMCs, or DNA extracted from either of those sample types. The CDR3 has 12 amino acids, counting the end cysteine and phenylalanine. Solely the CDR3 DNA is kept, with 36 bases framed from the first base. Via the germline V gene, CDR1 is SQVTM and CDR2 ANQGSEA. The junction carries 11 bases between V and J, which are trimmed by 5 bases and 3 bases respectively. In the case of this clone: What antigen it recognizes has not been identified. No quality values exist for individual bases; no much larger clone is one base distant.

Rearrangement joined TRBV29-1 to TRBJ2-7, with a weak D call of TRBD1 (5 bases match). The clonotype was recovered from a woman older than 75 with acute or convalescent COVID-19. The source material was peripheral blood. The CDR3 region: CSVQQANYEQYF. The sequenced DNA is TGCAGCGTTCAACAGGCAAACTACGAGCAGTACTTC.